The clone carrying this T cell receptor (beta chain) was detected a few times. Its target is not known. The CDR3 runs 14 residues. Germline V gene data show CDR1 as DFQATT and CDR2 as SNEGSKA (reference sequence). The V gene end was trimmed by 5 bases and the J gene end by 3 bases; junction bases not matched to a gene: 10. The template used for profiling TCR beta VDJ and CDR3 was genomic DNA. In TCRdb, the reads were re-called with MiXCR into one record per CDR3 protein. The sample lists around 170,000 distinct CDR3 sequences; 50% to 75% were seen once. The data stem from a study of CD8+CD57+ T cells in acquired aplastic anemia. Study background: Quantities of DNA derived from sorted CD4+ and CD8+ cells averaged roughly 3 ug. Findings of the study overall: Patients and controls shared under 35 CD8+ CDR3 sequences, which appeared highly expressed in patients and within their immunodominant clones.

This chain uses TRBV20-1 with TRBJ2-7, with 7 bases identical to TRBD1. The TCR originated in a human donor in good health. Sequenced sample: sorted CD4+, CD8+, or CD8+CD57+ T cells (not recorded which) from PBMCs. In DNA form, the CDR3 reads TGCAGTGCTGGGCGAAGTCAGGGGGACTACGAGCAGTACTTC. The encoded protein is CSAGRSQGDYEQYF.